A single sample is the source of the 4 T cell receptor beta chains below, sequenced in a study of OX40 agonist ivuxolimab in advanced cancers. The receptor library was made with the immunoSEQ multiplex PCR assay. TCRdb provides this immuneACCESS table in a form limited to in-frame rearrangements. Some clones are lacking; in checked studies, under half of them reflect an unresolved V gene, and why the rest are absent is not known. The sample yields 45,000 to 65,000 clones; 80% to 90% were counted once. The top ten hold 0.6% to 0.8% of the sample. The sample was CD4+ or CD8+ T cells sorted from blood, taken in a trial of the OX40 agonist ivuxolimab. These receptors all come from an adult with an advanced solid tumor such as melanoma, head and neck, liver or kidney cancer.

The rearrangement links TRBV5-1 to TRBJ2-7; possible D gene TRBD2, 5 bases. V was trimmed by 2 bases and J by 3 bases, leaving 12 bases between them. The CDR3 runs to 14 residues. The germline CDR1 and CDR2 sequences are SGHRS and YFSETQ. The CDR3 DNA reads as TGCGCCAGCAGCTTTAATTCCGGGAACTACGAGCAGTACTTC. Translated, it gives CASSFNSGNYEQYF.

V is TRBV7-7 and J is TRBJ2-3, with 10 bases aligning to TRBD2. With 5 bases clipped from V and 1 base from J, the junction kept 3 bases outside the gene matches. CDR1 is SSHAT, CDR2 FNYEAQ, per germline (reference sequence). This CDR3 region has 15 residues. CDR3 sequence (DNA): TGTGCCAGCAGCATCGGACTAGCGGGCACAGATACGCAGTATTTT. Protein sequence: CASSIGLAGTDTQYF. Variable domain in full (rest from reference TRBV7-7 and TRBJ2-3): GAGVSQSPRYKVTKRGQDVTLRCDPISSHATLYWYQQALGQGPEFLTYFNYEAQPDKSGLPSDRFSAERPEGSISTLTIQRTEQRDSAMYRCASSIGLAGTDTQYFGPGTRLTVL.

This clone was observed once. This chain joins TRBV2 and TRBJ2-1, with 14 bases that match TRBD2. CDR1 and CDR2 (germline): SNHLY, FYNNEI. The CDR3 has 16 amino acids. The V gene end was trimmed by 5 bases and the J gene end by 4 bases; junction bases not matched to a gene: 4. CDR3 sequence reads: CASSWTSGGSYNEQFF. CDR3 sequence (DNA): TGTGCCAGCAGTTGGACTAGCGGGGGGTCTTACAATGAGCAGTTCTTC.

The chain has TRBV28 and TRBJ1-1; D uncertain. Trimming shortened V by 5 bases and J by 1 base, and 11 bases separated the two germline ends. The CDR3 loop spans 14 amino acids. Germline-derived CDR1 and CDR2 are MDHEN and SYDVKM. CDR3 in DNA: TGTGCCAGCAGTCCCAGAGGCACGAACACTGAAGCTTTCTTT. Its translation is CASSPRGTNTEAFF. Supplemented by reference TRBV28 and TRBJ1-1, the full variable domain reads DVKVTQSSRYLVKRTGEKVFLECVQDMDHENMFWYRQDPGLGLRLIYFSYDVKMKEKGDIPEGYSVSREKKERFSLILESASTNQTSMYLCASSPRGTNTEAFFGQGTRLTVV.